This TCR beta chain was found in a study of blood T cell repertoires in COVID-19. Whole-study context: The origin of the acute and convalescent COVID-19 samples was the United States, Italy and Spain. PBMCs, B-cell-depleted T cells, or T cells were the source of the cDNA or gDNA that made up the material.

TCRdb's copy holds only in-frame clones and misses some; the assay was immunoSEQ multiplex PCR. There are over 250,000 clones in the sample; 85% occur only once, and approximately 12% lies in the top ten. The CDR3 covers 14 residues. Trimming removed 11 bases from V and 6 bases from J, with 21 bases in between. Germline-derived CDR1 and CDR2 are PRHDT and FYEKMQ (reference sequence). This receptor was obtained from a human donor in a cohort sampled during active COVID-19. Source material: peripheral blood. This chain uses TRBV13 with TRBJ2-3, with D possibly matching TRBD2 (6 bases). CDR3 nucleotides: TGTGCCGCGACTAGTTTGACCGGTGTGGATACGCAGTATTTT. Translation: CAATSLTGVDTQYF.